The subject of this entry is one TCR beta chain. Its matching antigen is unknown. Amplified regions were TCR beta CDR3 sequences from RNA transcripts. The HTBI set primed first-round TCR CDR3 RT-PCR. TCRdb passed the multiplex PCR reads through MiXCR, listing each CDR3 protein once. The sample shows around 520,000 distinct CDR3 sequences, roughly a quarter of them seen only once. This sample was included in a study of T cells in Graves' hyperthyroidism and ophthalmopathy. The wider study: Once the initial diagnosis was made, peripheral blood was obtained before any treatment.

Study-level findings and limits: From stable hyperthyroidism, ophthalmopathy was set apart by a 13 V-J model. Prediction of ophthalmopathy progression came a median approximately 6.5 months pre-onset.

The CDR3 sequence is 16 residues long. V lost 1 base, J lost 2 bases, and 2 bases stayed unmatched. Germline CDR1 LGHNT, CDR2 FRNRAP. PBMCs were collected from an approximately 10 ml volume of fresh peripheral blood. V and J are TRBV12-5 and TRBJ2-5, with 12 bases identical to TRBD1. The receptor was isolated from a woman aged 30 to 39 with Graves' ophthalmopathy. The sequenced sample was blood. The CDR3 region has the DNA TGTGCTAGTGGTTTGGGGGACAGGGGGCGTCAAGAGACCCAGTACTTC. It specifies CASGLGDRGRQETQYF.